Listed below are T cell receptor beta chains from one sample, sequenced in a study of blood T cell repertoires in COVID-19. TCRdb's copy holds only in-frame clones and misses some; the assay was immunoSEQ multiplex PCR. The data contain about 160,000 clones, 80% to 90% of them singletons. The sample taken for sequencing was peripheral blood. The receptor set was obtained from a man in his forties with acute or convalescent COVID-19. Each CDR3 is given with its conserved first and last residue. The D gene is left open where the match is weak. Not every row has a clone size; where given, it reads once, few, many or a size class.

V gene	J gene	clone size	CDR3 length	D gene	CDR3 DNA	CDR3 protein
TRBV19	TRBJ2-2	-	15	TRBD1	TGTGCCAGTAGTATAGCTCAGGGGGCAATCGGGGAGCTGTTTTTT	CASSIAQGAIGELFF
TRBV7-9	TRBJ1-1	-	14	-	TGTGCCAGCAGCCCCCCAGGAGCGGCCACTGAAGCTTTCTTT	CASSPPGAATEAFF
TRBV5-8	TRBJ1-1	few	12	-	TGTGCCAGCAGCCGGGACTTTCCTGAAGCTTTCTTT	CASSRDFPEAFF
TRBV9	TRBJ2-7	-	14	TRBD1	TGTGCCAGCAGCGAACAGGGGAGTTCCTACGAGCAGTACTTC	CASSEQGSSYEQYF
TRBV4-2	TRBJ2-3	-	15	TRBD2	TGTGCCAGCAGCCAGAGCGGGGGGGCCGCTGATACGCAGTATTTT	CASSQSGGAADTQYF
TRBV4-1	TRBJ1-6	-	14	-	TGCGCCAGCAGCCAAGGTCCCAGGGTCTCACCCCTCCACTTT	CASSQGPRVSPLHF
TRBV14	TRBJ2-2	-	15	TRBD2	TGTGCCAGCAGTCAAGCGGGGGGGCTCACCGGGGAGCTGTTTTTT	CASSQAGGLTGELFF
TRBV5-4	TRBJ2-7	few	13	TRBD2	TGTGCCAGCAGCTTGGCCGGGAGGGGCGAGCAGTACTTC	CASSLAGRGEQYF
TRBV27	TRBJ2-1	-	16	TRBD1	TGTGCCAGCAGTTTATATATCAGGGGGCTGAACAATGAGCAGTTCTTC	CASSLYIRGLNNEQFF
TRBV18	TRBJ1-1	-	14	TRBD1	TGTGCCAGCTCTATCCTAGACAGGGACACTGAAGCTTTCTTT	CASSILDRDTEAFF
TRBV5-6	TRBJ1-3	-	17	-	TGTGCCAGCAGCTTTAGAGGACAGACGCTCTCTGGAAACACCATATATTTT	CASSFRGQTLSGNTIYF
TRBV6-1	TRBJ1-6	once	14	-	TGTGCCAGCAGTGAAGCCCATCACGGGATCCCCCTCCACTTT	CASSEAHHGIPLHF
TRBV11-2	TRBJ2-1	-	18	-	TGTGCCAGCAGCTTAGGCCCGCGTTGGGGGCGGAACTACAATGAGCAGTTCTTC	CASSLGPRWGRNYNEQFF
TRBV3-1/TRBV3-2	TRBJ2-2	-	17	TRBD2	TGTGCCAGCAGCCAAGTTCCCAGGGCGGGGGACACCGGGGAGCTGTTTTTT	CASSQVPRAGDTGELFF
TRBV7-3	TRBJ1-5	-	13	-	TGTGCCAGCAGCTTAGGGTTGGGGGGGCCCCAGCATTTT	CASSLGLGGPQHF
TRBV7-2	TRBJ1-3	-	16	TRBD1	TGTGCCAGCAGCTTAGTGCAGGGGGGAGTTGGAAACACCATATATTTT	CASSLVQGGVGNTIYF
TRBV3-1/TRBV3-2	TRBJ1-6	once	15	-	TGTGCCAGCAGCCAAGGACGGGGACACAATTCACCCCTCCACTTT	CASSQGRGHNSPLHF
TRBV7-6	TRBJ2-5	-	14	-	TGTGCCAGCAGCCCTAAGGGGGGGTTGGAGACCCAGTACTTC	CASSPKGGLETQYF
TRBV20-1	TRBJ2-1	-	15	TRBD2	TGCAGTGCTAGTGGTCTCGCGGGGGTTTACAATGAGCAGTTCTTC	CSASGLAGVYNEQFF
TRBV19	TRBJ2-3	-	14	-	TGTGCCAGTAGTATAGCCAGGGCCACAGATACGCAGTATTTT	CASSIARATDTQYF
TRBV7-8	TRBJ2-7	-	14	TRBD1	TGTGCCAGCAGCCCTCGACAGGGGCTCTACGAGCAGTACTTC	CASSPRQGLYEQYF
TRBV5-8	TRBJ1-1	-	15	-	TGTGCCAGCAGCTTCGTTACAGACAGTTCCACTGAAGCTTTCTTT	CASSFVTDSSTEAFF
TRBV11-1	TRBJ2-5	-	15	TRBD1	TGTGCCAGCAGCTCGACAGGGGATCGGACGGAGACCCAGTACTTC	CASSSTGDRTETQYF
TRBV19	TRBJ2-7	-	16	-	TGTGCCAGTAGTTCATCCACAGGGAACGCCGCCTACGAGCAGTACTTC	CASSSSTGNAAYEQYF
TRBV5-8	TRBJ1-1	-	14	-	TGTGCCAGCAGCTTAGGACAAAAGTTCACTGAAGCTTTCTTT	CASSLGQKFTEAFF
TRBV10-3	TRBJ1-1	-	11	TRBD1	TGTGCCATCAGTCGACAGGGAGAAGCTTTCTTT	CAISRQGEAFF
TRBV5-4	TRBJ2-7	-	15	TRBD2	TGTGCCAGCAGCGCGCGGGGGGGCCTAGAATACGAGCAGTACTTC	CASSARGGLEYEQYF
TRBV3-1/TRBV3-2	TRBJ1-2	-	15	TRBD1	TGTGCCAGCAGCCCGTGGGACAGAGCTAACTATGGCTACACCTTC	CASSPWDRANYGYTF
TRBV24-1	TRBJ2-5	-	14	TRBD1	TGTGCCACCAGTGACAGGACAGGGGATGAGACCCAGTACTTC	CATSDRTGDETQYF
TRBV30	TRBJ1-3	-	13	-	TGTGCCTGGAGTGTCCTCGGGGGAAACACCATATATTTT	CAWSVLGGNTIYF
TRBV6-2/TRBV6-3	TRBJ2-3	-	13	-	TGTGCCAGCAGTTACTCAAAGGGGGTTACGCAGTATTTT	CASSYSKGVTQYF
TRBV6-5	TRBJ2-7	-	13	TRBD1	TGTGCCAGCACCGACAGGGTGGGGTACGAGCAGTACTTC	CASTDRVGYEQYF
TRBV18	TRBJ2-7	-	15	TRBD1	TGTGCCAGCTCACCCGCCGGGACAGGGGCCAACGAGCAGTACTTC	CASSPAGTGANEQYF
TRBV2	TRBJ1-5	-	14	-	TGTGCCAGCAGTGCCGCCGAGGGCGGTCAGCCCCAGCATTTT	CASSAAEGGQPQHF
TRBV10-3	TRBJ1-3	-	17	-	TGTGCCATCAGTGCCGGTTCGGGCCCGGGAAGTGGAAACACCATATATTTT	CAISAGSGPGSGNTIYF
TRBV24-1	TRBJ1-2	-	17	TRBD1	TGTGCCACCAGTGATGCCATCGGGACAGGGGGCGTCTATGGCTACACCTTC	CATSDAIGTGGVYGYTF
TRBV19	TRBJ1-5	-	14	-	TGTGCCAGCCGCCCGGTAAGCGGCAATCAGCCCCAGCATTTT	CASRPVSGNQPQHF
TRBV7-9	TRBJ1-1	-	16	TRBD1	TGTGCCAGCAGCTACGAATTAGGACAGGGGGCGACTGAAGCTTTCTTT	CASSYELGQGATEAFF
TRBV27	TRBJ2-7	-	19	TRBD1	TGTGCCAGCAGTCCTGCGAGGACCGGAAACAGACAGGGCAGCTACGAGCAGTACTTC	CASSPARTGNRQGSYEQYF
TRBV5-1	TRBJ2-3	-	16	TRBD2	TGCGCCAGCAGCTCTGGACTAGCGGGGAGCACAGATACGCAGTATTTT	CASSSGLAGSTDTQYF
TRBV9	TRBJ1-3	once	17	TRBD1	TGTGCCAGCAGCGTAGAAGGACAGGGCTTCTCTGGAAACACCATATATTTT	CASSVEGQGFSGNTIYF
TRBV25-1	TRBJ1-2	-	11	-	TGTGCCACCCAGGCGGGGTATGGCTACACCTTC	CATQAGYGYTF